A single sample gave rise to the 26 T cell receptor beta chains below, sequenced in a study of blood T cell repertoires in COVID-19. Data came from immunoSEQ multiplex PCR; TCRdb stores just in-frame clones and leaves some out. The sample lists 120,000 or so clones; 80% to 90% were seen once. The source material was peripheral blood. The receptors shown here come from a woman aged 45-59 years with active or convalescent COVID-19.

J is TRBJ2-7 and V is TRBV19, with 7 bases identical to TRBD1. The CDR3 length is 13 residues. Germline lookup yields CDR1 LNHDA and CDR2 SQIVND (reference sequence). V trimming: 8 bases; J trimming: 0 bases; junction bases outside the gene matches: 4. CDR3 loop: CASRDRPSYEQYF. The CDR3, as DNA: TGTGCCAGTCGGGACAGACCCTCCTACGAGCAGTACTTC.

The chain is built from TRBV18 and TRBJ2-3; D not resolved. The V gene lost 6 bases and the J gene lost 1 base, with 11 bases spanning the gap. This CDR3 is built from 14 residues. Germline-derived CDR1 and CDR2 are KGHSH and LQKENI. CDR3 in DNA: TGTGCCAGCTCCCCCCCGGTCCGCACAGATACGCAGTATTTT. This translates into CASSPPVRTDTQYF. The whole variable domain, filled in from reference TRBV18 and TRBJ2-3, reads NAGVMQNPRHLVRRRGQEARLRCSPMKGHSHVYWYRQLPEEGLKFMVYLQKENIIDESGMPKERFSAEFPKEGPSILRIQQVVRGDSAAYFCASSPPVRTDTQYFGPGTRLTVL.

This chain connects TRBV7-2 to TRBJ2-5; 8 bases are shared with TRBD1. This CDR3 is built from 15 residues. Per the germline V gene, CDR1 is SGHTA and CDR2 is FQGNSA. Trimming cost V 1 base and J 5 bases; bases outside gene matches: 6. The CDR3: CASSLGQGAWETQYF. CDR3 DNA: TGTGCCAGCAGCTTAGGCCAGGGGGCTTGGGAGACCCAGTACTTC.

The chain recombines TRBV18 with TRBJ1-6; 9 bases agree with TRBD1. The CDR3 runs 15 residues. Germline lookup yields CDR1 KGHSH and CDR2 LQKENI. Unmatched junction bases numbered 7, after V lost 0 bases and J lost 13 bases. The CDR3 region is CASSPPGTGPVPLHF. The CDR3 DNA reads TGTGCCAGCTCACCACCCGGGACAGGGCCCGTCCCCCTCCACTTT.

The V call is TRBV4-3, the J call TRBJ1-1, with D unclear. Trimming took 2 bases from V and 5 from J, leaving 9 bases between them. The CDR3 is made up of 13 amino acids. Germline V gene sequence: CDR1 LGHNA, CDR2 YSLEER. The CDR3 DNA follows: TGCGCCAGCAGCCAATCCTCGGGGACTGAAGCTTTCTTT. Its translation: CASSQSSGTEAFF.

In its sample, this clone was seen a few times. The chain employs TRBV19 and TRBJ1-2, with 8 positions matching TRBD1. The CDR3 sequence is 15 residues long. Germline V gene lookup returns CDR1 LNHDA and CDR2 SQIVND (reference sequence). V trimming: 2 bases; J trimming: 4 bases; junction bases outside the gene matches: 6. Written as DNA, the CDR3 is TGTGCCAGTAGTATAATTGGGGACAGGTCCTATGGCTACACCTTC. It specifies CASSIIGDRSYGYTF.

This chain connects TRBV7-3 to TRBJ2-1, with 11 bases fitting TRBD2. CDR1 is SGHTA and CDR2 is FQGTGA in the germline V gene. The V segment lost 3 bases and the J segment 5 bases; nucleotides outside the gene matches: 12. The CDR3 covers 18 residues. The CDR3 DNA is TGTGCCAGCAGCTTCGGGACTAGCGGAGGAGTGAGAAACAATGAGCAGTTCTTC. Encoded protein: CASSFGTSGGVRNNEQFF.

The gene calls are TRBV7-9 and TRBJ2-5; 8 nucleotides align to TRBD1. Germline values: CDR1 SEHNR, CDR2 FQNEAQ (reference sequence). This CDR3 spans 14 amino acids. The junction had 9 bases not matched to a gene; V was cut back by 7 bases and J by 5 bases. CDR3 protein: CASTETGVLETQYF. The CDR3 DNA is TGTGCCAGCACCGAGACAGGGGTTTTGGAGACCCAGTACTTC.

This clone was recorded once. This sequence joins TRBV9 and TRBJ2-7; D may be TRBD1 (6 bases). This CDR3 has 15 amino acids. CDR1 is SGDLS, CDR2 YYNGEE, per germline. Trimming cost V 0 bases and J 2 bases, with 12 bases left between them. The CDR3 region is CASSVGWTDTYEQYF. CDR3 coding DNA: TGTGCCAGCAGCGTAGGATGGACAGATACCTACGAGCAGTACTTC.

V gene TRBV6-2 or TRBV6-3 combines with J gene TRBJ2-2; the match to TRBD1 covers 7 bases. Trimming at V came to 5 bases and at J to 4 bases, leaving 4 bases not matched to a gene. The CDR3 runs 14 residues. The germline gives CDR1 MNHEY, CDR2 SVGEGT. CDR3 in amino acids: CASSRDRPTGELFF. In nucleotides, the CDR3 is TGTGCCAGCAGTAGGGACAGACCCACCGGGGAGCTGTTTTTT.

This clone came up once. V gene TRBV28 combines with J gene TRBJ2-1; 9 nucleotides agree with TRBD2. The ends lost 5 bases at V and 9 bases at J; junction bases unmatched: 8. Per germline, CDR1 MDHEN and CDR2 SYDVKM. This CDR3 comprises 14 residues. CDR3: CASSPPGLAGEQFF. CDR3 bases: TGTGCCAGCAGTCCTCCGGGACTAGCTGGTGAGCAGTTCTTC.

The J gene is TRBJ1-5, the V gene TRBV6-5; D unresolved. Germline lookup yields CDR1 MNHEY and CDR2 SVGAGI. Trimming cost V 6 bases and J 0 bases, with 12 bases left between them. The CDR3 is made up of 15 amino acids. CDR3 DNA sequence: TGTGCCAGCAGAGTTCAGGTCTATAGCAATCAGCCCCAGCATTTT. It translates to CASRVQVYSNQPQHF.

The chain is built from TRBV27 and TRBJ2-7; maybe TRBD2 (6 bases). The CDR3 loop spans 15 amino acids. Germline V gives CDR1 MNHEY, CDR2 SMNVEV (reference sequence). V lost 1 base to trimming and J lost 2 bases, with 12 bases between them. The CDR3 sequence is CASSLFPGATYEQYF. The CDR3 DNA reads as TGTGCCAGCAGTTTATTTCCGGGAGCAACCTACGAGCAGTACTTC.

V is TRBV28 and J is TRBJ1-2; D possibly corresponds to TRBD1 (5 bases). Germline loops: CDR1 MDHEN, CDR2 SYDVKM. The V end lost 5 bases, the J end lost 2 bases, and 15 bases lay between the germline ends. This CDR3 has 15 amino acids. Here the CDR3 DNA reads TGTGCCAGCAGTCTAACCGACAGAACAAACTATGGCTACACCTTC. Translating it yields CASSLTDRTNYGYTF.

This chain connects TRBV6-5 to TRBJ2-7, with a tentative D call TRBD1 (6 bases). The V and J ends lost 7 bases and 5 bases respectively, with 15 bases between them. The length of the CDR3 is 13 residues. Germline CDR1 is MNHEY and CDR2 is SVGAGI. The CDR3 region has the DNA TGTGCCAGCACCGCGAGGGGGTGGGACGAGCAGTACTTC. Translating it yields CASTARGWDEQYF.

V usage is TRBV4-3 and J usage is TRBJ2-3; 7 bases map to TRBD1. From germline, CDR1 is LGHNA and CDR2 YSLEER. V shed 1 base, J shed 4 bases, and the junction held 8 bases outside the gene matches. The CDR3 is made up of 16 amino acids. The CDR3: CASSQAWTGGSDTQYF. In DNA form, the CDR3 reads TGCGCCAGCAGCCAAGCATGGACAGGAGGTTCAGATACGCAGTATTTT.

The table lists this clone with a count of one. The chain combines TRBV5-6 with TRBJ1-2, with 11 bases aligning to TRBD1. This CDR3 spans 16 amino acids. Germline-derived CDR1 and CDR2 are SGHDT and YYEEEE. J gave up 3 bases and V 4 bases, and 8 bases lay outside the gene matches. The CDR3 region is CASSPTGTGGYYGYTF. In DNA, the CDR3 is TGTGCCAGCAGCCCTACCGGGACAGGGGGTTACTATGGCTACACCTTC.

The chain employs TRBV7-8 and TRBJ2-7; TRBD2 is a possible D gene (5 bases). This CDR3 region has 14 residues. V was clipped by 2 bases and J by 3 bases, with 11 bases between them. Germline V gene lookup returns CDR1 SGHVS and CDR2 FQNEAQ. CDR3 in DNA: TGTGCCAGCAGCTTATCAGCGGCAAACTACGAGCAGTACTTC. Encoded protein: CASSLSAANYEQYF.

The chain is built from TRBV19 and TRBJ2-1; D unclear. The CDR3 spans 16 residues. The V end was cut by 3 bases, the J end by 0 bases, with 12 bases between. Germline CDR1 is LNHDA and CDR2 is SQIVND (reference sequence). This CDR3 is CASSMRAINSYNEQFF. CDR3 nucleotide sequence: TGTGCCAGTAGTATGCGAGCTATAAACTCCTACAATGAGCAGTTCTTC.

This clone occurred once. The chain links TRBV28 to TRBJ2-7; 8 positions match TRBD1. The CDR3 consists of 14 residues. The ends lost 9 bases at V and 0 bases at J; junction bases unmatched: 7. Germline V CDR1 and CDR2: MDHEN, SYDVKM. CDR3 DNA sequence: TGTGCCAGTTACCGCAGGGGGCTCTCCTACGAGCAGTACTTC. Encoded protein: CASYRRGLSYEQYF.

This rearrangement joins TRBV7-3 to TRBJ2-3, with 8 bases identical to TRBD2. CDR1 is SGHTA and CDR2 is FQGTGA in the germline V gene. The CDR3 sequence is 16 residues long. V lost 6 bases to trimming and J lost 2 bases; unmatched junction nucleotides: 10. This CDR3 is CASSQTGGLNTDTQYF. The CDR3 nucleotides read TGTGCCAGCAGTCAAACGGGGGGGCTTAACACAGATACGCAGTATTTT.

CDR3 protein: CASSPGPLYGYTF. The CDR3 DNA follows: TGTGCCAGCTCACCAGGGCCTCTTTATGGCTACACCTTC. V gene TRBV18 combines with J gene TRBJ1-2; the D is unclear. Germline assignment: CDR1 KGHSH and CDR2 LQKENI. The V end was cut by 2 bases, the J end by 5 bases, with 9 bases between. CDR3 length equals 13 residues.

The chain combines TRBV24-1 with TRBJ2-3; the D gene is possibly TRBD2 (6 bases). Trimming shortened V by 5 bases and J by 0 bases, and 8 bases separated the two germline ends. Looked up from germline, CDR1 is KGHDR and CDR2 is SFDVKD. CDR3 length: 14 residues. The CDR3, as DNA: TGTGCCACCAGTGGTGCGGGAAGCACAGATACGCAGTATTTT. Amino acid sequence: CATSGAGSTDTQYF.

Written as DNA, the CDR3 is TGTGCCAGCAGCATCGACTGGAACACTGAAGCTTTCTTT. Translation: CASSIDWNTEAFF. The chain has TRBV7-3 and TRBJ1-1; D call uncertain. Trimming stripped 5 bases from V and 1 base from J, with 8 bases between. The CDR3 runs 13 residues. Germline V gives CDR1 SGHTA, CDR2 FQGTGA.

This chain uses TRBV24-1 with TRBJ2-3, with D hard to call. Germline V gene sequence: CDR1 KGHDR, CDR2 SFDVKD. The germline V and J ends were trimmed by 3 bases and 8 bases, with 14 bases remaining between them. The CDR3 covers 14 residues. CDR3: CATSDPLSSGTQYF. CDR3 sequence (DNA): TGTGCCACCAGTGATCCTCTATCCTCCGGTACGCAGTATTTT.

The CDR3 loop reads CASSPPVPSYGYTF. CDR3 bases: TGTGCCAGCAGCCCGCCCGTCCCCAGTTATGGCTACACCTTC. J is TRBJ1-2 and V is TRBV7-2; D unresolved. The V end lost 5 bases, the J end lost 5 bases, and 15 bases lay between the germline ends. CDR1 is SGHTA, CDR2 FQGNSA, per germline. The CDR3 has 14 residues. Full variable domain (remainder filled in from reference TRBV7-2 and TRBJ1-2): GAGVSQSPSNKVTEKGKDVELRCDPISGHTALYWYRQSLGQGLEFLIYFQGNSAPDKSGLPSDRFSAERTGGSVSTLTIQRTQQEDSAVYLCASSPPVPSYGYTFGSGTRLTVV.